This record concerns one T cell receptor beta chain sequence. Per the germline V gene, CDR1 is SQVTM and CDR2 is ANQGSEA. V lost 1 base to trimming and J lost 6 bases, with 3 bases between them. There are 11 residues in the CDR3. The sample belongs to a study of cytomegalovirus exposure and HLA in healthy donors. This PCR relied on a set of 60 Vbeta primers and 13 Jbeta primers. The data were produced by immunoSEQ multiplex PCR, yet TCRdb's version contains in-frame clones alone and is incomplete. The sample shows around 150,000 clones, roughly 78% of them seen only once. The chain couples TRBV29-1 to TRBJ2-2; D gene ambiguous. This receptor was obtained from a man between 25 and 39 years old in good health. Sequencing was carried out using PBMCs. CDR3 nucleotides: TGCAGCGTTGAAGCGGCCGGGGAGCTGTTTTTT. Protein sequence: CSVEAAGELFF.